This passage covers 3 T cell receptor beta chains from one sample sequenced in a study of T cell repertoires in cytomegalovirus infection. Each CDR3 protein is one row after TCRdb ran MiXCR on the reads. The sample holds 350,000 to 500,000 distinct CDR3 sequences; approximately 33% are singletons and the top ten take roughly 13%. Sequenced: PBMCs. The receptors shown here come from a human donor in good health (CMV status not recorded). Some clones in this sample may be carry-over from other donors' samples.

The CDR3 nucleotides are TGTGCCAGCAGTATACAGGGGGCCAGGGGCACAGATACGCAGTATTTT. Protein: CASSIQGARGTDTQYF. V is TRBV12-3 or TRBV12-4 and J is TRBJ2-3; 9 positions agree with TRBD1. The V gene end was trimmed by 5 bases and the J gene end by 1 base; junction bases not matched to a gene: 7. There are 16 residues in the CDR3.

To note about this clonotype: Since no conserved phenylalanine or tryptophan closes the CDR3, a read error is the likely cause. Because the CDR3's place on the DNA is in doubt, the DNA is left out and the CDR3 is given as listed by TCRdb. The chain employs TRBV7-2 and TRBJ2-7; TRBD2 is the table's D call and was not checked against the DNA. The CDR3 is 15 residues long, ends included. Germline CDR1 and CDR2: SGHTA and FQGNSA. This CDR3 is CASSSIAGGPNEPYL.

The chain has TRBV19 and TRBJ2-1; 9 nucleotides agree with TRBD2. CDR1 and CDR2 from the germline V gene are LNHDA and SQIVND (reference sequence). V shed 7 bases and J 8 bases; nucleotides not matched to a gene: 9. This CDR3 comprises 14 residues. CDR3 protein: CASTSSGGSHEQFF. Here the CDR3 DNA reads TGTGCCAGTACCAGTAGCGGGGGATCCCATGAGCAGTTCTTC.